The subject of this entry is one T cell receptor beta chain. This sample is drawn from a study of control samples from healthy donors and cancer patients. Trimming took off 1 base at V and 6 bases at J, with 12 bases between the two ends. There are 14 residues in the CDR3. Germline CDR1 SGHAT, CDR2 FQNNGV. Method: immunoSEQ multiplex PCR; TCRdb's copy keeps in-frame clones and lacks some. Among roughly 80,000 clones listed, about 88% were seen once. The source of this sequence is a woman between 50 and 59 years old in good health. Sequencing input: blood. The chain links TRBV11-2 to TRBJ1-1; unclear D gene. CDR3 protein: CASSLGSGSAEAFF. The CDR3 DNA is TGTGCCAGCAGCTTAGGGTCGGGGTCTGCTGAAGCTTTCTTT.